The 8 T cell receptor beta chains given below trace back to one sample, sequenced in a study of OX40 agonist ivuxolimab in advanced cancers. The protocol was immunoSEQ multiplex PCR, while the TCRdb copy is restricted to in-frame clones and leaves out a portion. The sample has tens of thousands of clones, over 75% seen once. The material sequenced was CD4+ or CD8+ T cells sorted from blood, taken in a trial of the OX40 agonist ivuxolimab. Receptor source: an adult with an advanced solid tumor such as melanoma, head and neck, liver or kidney cancer.

The chain combines TRBV7-2 with TRBJ2-5; 8 bases map to TRBD2. J lost 4 bases, V lost 2 bases, and 3 bases had no gene match. The CDR3 runs to 14 residues. Germline V gene lookup returns CDR1 SGHTA and CDR2 FQGNSA. The CDR3 sequence is CASSLQRGLETQYF. The CDR3 bases are TGTGCCAGCAGCTTACAGCGGGGGCTAGAGACCCAGTACTTC.

The chain couples TRBV30 to TRBJ2-1, with 13 bases matching TRBD2. The J segment lost 0 bases and the V segment lost 3 bases, leaving 2 bases of the junction unmatched. The CDR3 length is 16 residues. CDR1 and CDR2 (germline): GTSNPN, SVGIG (reference sequence). The CDR3 nucleotides read TGTGCCTGGAGCCGGACTAGCGGGGGCTCCTACAATGAGCAGTTCTTC. Protein product: CAWSRTSGGSYNEQFF.

As DNA, the CDR3 is TGTGCCAGCAGTCCCAGGACAGGGGCGCAGACCCAGTACTTC. Translation: CASSPRTGAQTQYF. The genes are TRBV6-5 and TRBJ2-5, with 9 bases aligning to TRBD1. The CDR3 spans 14 residues. Trimming cost V 5 bases and J 6 bases; bases outside gene matches: 7. The germline V gene encodes CDR1 MNHEY and CDR2 SVGAGI.

The chain joins TRBV6-5 to TRBJ1-1, with D unclear. The CDR3 is 16 amino acids. V lost 0 bases and J lost 1, with 12 bases in between. The germline V gene has CDR1 MNHEY and CDR2 SVGAGI. The CDR3 coding sequence is TGTGCCAGCAGTTACTCGGGTGGTGCAGGGAACACTGAAGCTTTCTTT. This gives the protein CASSYSGGAGNTEAFF.

This sequence joins TRBV19 and TRBJ1-1; D gene uncertain. Per the germline V gene, CDR1 is LNHDA and CDR2 is SQIVND (reference sequence). Trimming left V 7 bases short and J 0 bases short, with 12 bases between. The length of the CDR3 is 14 residues. The CDR3 DNA follows: TGTGCCAGTATTGGAGGGATCCTGAACACTGAAGCTTTCTTT. Translating it yields CASIGGILNTEAFF.

J is TRBJ1-1 and V is TRBV29-1; TRBD1 matches 7 bases. The junction had 7 bases not matched to a gene; V was cut back by 4 bases and J by 5 bases. This CDR3 region has 13 residues. Germline V gene data show CDR1 as SQVTM and CDR2 as ANQGSEA. In DNA, the CDR3 is TGCAGCGTTGTAAAGGGGGCGCAGACTGAAGCTTTCTTT. Translation: CSVVKGAQTEAFF.

The chain is built from TRBV30 and TRBJ1-6, with D tentatively TRBD1 (6 bases). CDR3 length: 14 amino acids. V was trimmed by 0 bases and J by 6 bases, leaving 9 bases between them. Germline loops: CDR1 GTSNPN, CDR2 SVGIG (reference sequence). This CDR3 reads CAWSVPGVNSPLHF. CDR3 coding DNA: TGTGCCTGGAGTGTACCAGGGGTTAATTCACCCCTCCACTTT.

This rearrangement joins TRBV4-3 to TRBJ2-1; the D gene is possibly TRBD2 (6 bases). The germline V gene encodes CDR1 LGHNA and CDR2 YSLEER. This CDR3 spans 17 amino acids. V lost 1 base to trimming and J lost 3 bases, with 16 bases between them. This chain's CDR3 is CASSQALGGLFYNEQFF. The CDR3 bases are TGCGCCAGCAGCCAAGCGTTGGGGGGACTCTTCTACAATGAGCAGTTCTTC.